Each of the 24 T cell receptor beta chains below was sequenced from the same sample in a study of blood T cells in healthy people across ages. Together with a sample-barcoded 5' primer, a J-beta primer mix was included in a second PCR lasting roughly 6 to 12 cycles. TCRdb re-called the 5' RACE reads through MiXCR, storing one row per CDR3 protein. The sample includes some 760,000 distinct CDR3 sequences, around 25% seen only once; the top ten take 9% to 9.5%. This same sample was also part of a study on T cells of mothers and their children.

Sequenced input: blood. The receptors were gathered from a boy between 10 and 17 years old in good health.

The table lists this clonotype with a few counts. The chain joins TRBV6-6 to TRBJ2-5, with unresolved D. Germline assignment: CDR1 MNHNY and CDR2 SVGAGI (reference sequence). Trimming removed 2 bases at V and 4 bases at J, with 11 bases between. The CDR3 loop spans 14 amino acids. For the CDR3, the DNA is TGTGCCAGCAGTTACACCCGAAACCCAGAGACCCAGTACTTC. It yields the protein CASSYTRNPETQYF.

The chain employs TRBV4-3 and TRBJ1-2; weak D call: TRBD1 (6 bases). This CDR3 is built from 16 residues. Germline V lookup: CDR1 LGHNA, CDR2 YSLEER. V dropped 1 base and J dropped 7 bases, with 19 bases sitting between them. The CDR3 region has the DNA TGCGCCAGCAGCCAAGTGATAGGGGGAGATAAAGGTGGCTACACCTTC. This codes for CASSQVIGGDKGGYTF.

V gene TRBV29-1 combines with J gene TRBJ2-1; D assignment may be TRBD1 or TRBD2 (5 bases each). The CDR3 runs 12 residues. The germline CDR1 and CDR2 sequences are SQVTM and ANQGSEA. V lost 7 bases and J 7 bases, leaving 14 bases between the germline ends. The CDR3 is CSAPGTENEQFF. The CDR3 DNA sequence: TGCAGCGCCCCCGGGACCGAGAATGAGCAGTTCTTC.

This clonotype was observed a handful of times. The V gene is TRBV5-1, the J gene TRBJ2-3; D might be TRBD1 or TRBD2, each matching 5 bases. CDR1 and CDR2 (germline): SGHRS, YFSETQ. The CDR3 consists of 17 residues. Deletions cut 0 bases from V and 2 bases from J, with 16 bases between. Here the CDR3 reads CASSLAVSGRSTDTQYF. The CDR3 DNA reads as TGCGCCAGCAGCTTGGCCGTGTCGGGACGGTCCACAGATACGCAGTATTTT.

The V call is TRBV4-1, the J call TRBJ1-5; D is unclear. Germline assignment: CDR1 MGHRA and CDR2 YSYEKL. The CDR3 loop spans 14 amino acids. Trimming took 0 bases from V and 6 from J, leaving 9 bases between them. The CDR3 reads CASSQDSAGQPQHF. CDR3 sequence (DNA): TGCGCCAGCAGCCAAGACTCAGCAGGTCAGCCCCAGCATTTT.

This clonotype was counted at least ten times. This chain links TRBV7-9 with TRBJ2-7; D call uncertain. V shed 1 base and J shed 4 bases, with 5 bases lying between them. This CDR3 region has 12 residues. The germline gives CDR1 SEHNR, CDR2 FQNEAQ (reference sequence). CDR3 nucleotides: TGTGCCAGCAGCTTAGAAGTTTACGAGCAGTACTTC. It codes for CASSLEVYEQYF.

The V gene is TRBV21-1, the J gene TRBJ2-7; the table calls TRBD1, which could not be checked here. TRBV21-1 corresponds to a pseudogene. CDR3 length: 17 residues. CDR3 nucleotide sequence: TGTGCCAGCAGCCTCTACAGGCACTCTTTAAGCTCCTACGAGCAGTACTTC. Translating it yields CASSLYRHSLSSYEQYF.

There are a few counts of this clonotype. This sequence joins TRBV29-1 and TRBJ2-4; D perhaps matches TRBD2 (5 bases). The CDR3 consists of 17 residues. Germline CDR1 is SQVTM and CDR2 is ANQGSEA. The V and J ends lost 7 bases and 8 bases respectively, with 30 bases between them. This CDR3 reads CSALEVMIGVGFHIQYF. The CDR3 nucleotides read TGCAGCGCGTTGGAGGTGATGATAGGAGTAGGTTTCCACATTCAGTACTTC.

V is TRBV5-6 and J is TRBJ1-6; no firm D call. V was shortened by 5 bases and J by 7 bases, with 10 bases between the two germline ends. There are 13 residues in the CDR3. Germline V lookup: CDR1 SGHDT, CDR2 YYEEEE. In DNA form, the CDR3 reads TGTGCCAGCAGGAGGCGGGGAAATTCACCCCTCCACTTT. Translation gives CASRRRGNSPLHF. The variable domain in full, with the rest retrieved from reference TRBV5-6 and TRBJ1-6, is DAGVTQSPTHLIKTRGQQVTLRCSPKSGHDTVSWYQQALGQGPQFIFQYYEEEERQRGNFPDRFSGHQFPNYSSELNVNALLLGDSALYLCASRRRGNSPLHFGNGTRLTVT.

The chain links TRBV20-1 to TRBJ2-5, with D unclear. This CDR3 has 10 amino acids. Per the germline V gene, CDR1 is DFQATT and CDR2 is SNEGSKA (reference sequence). The V gene lost 5 bases and the J gene lost 5 bases, with 6 bases spanning the gap. CDR3 sequence: CSAPEETQYF. CDR3 coding DNA: TGCAGTGCTCCGGAGGAGACCCAGTACTTC.

This clonotype has only a few counts. This rearrangement joins TRBV29-1 to TRBJ2-5; possible D gene TRBD2, 6 bases. CDR1 and CDR2 from the germline V gene are SQVTM and ANQGSEA. This CDR3 has 15 residues. The V and J ends lost 1 base and 7 bases respectively, with 19 bases between them. CDR3 sequence: CSVEALNDPEGTQYF. The DNA of the CDR3 is TGCAGCGTTGAAGCCCTTAACGACCCGGAGGGGACCCAGTACTTC.

The chain employs TRBV5-1 and TRBJ2-2; 9 bases map to TRBD1. The V gene's germline CDR1 is SGHRS and CDR2 YFSETQ. This CDR3 is built from 15 residues. The trim removed 4 bases at V and 5 bases at J, leaving 6 bases unmatched. The CDR3 is CASSAGTGKTGELFF. DNA of the CDR3: TGCGCCAGCAGCGCCGGGACAGGGAAAACCGGGGAGCTGTTTTTT.

This clonotype was counted at least ten times. The V call is TRBV4-1, the J call TRBJ2-5, with TRBD2 matching 7 bases. The CDR3 spans 13 residues. V lost 5 bases, J lost 8 bases, and 8 bases stayed unmatched. Germline CDR1 and CDR2: MGHRA and YSYEKL. CDR3 region: CASSFGLAATQYF. In nucleotides, the CDR3 is TGCGCCAGCAGCTTTGGCCTAGCGGCTACCCAGTACTTC.

This chain uses TRBV3-1 with TRBJ2-3; maybe TRBD2 (7 bases). This CDR3 has 16 amino acids. The ends were cut back, 0 bases at V and 3 bases at J, with 13 bases in the middle. CDR1 is LGHDT, CDR2 YNNKEL, per germline (reference sequence). The CDR3 spells CASSQDRGALTDTQYF. The CDR3 bases are TGTGCCAGCAGCCAAGATCGGGGGGCACTGACAGATACGCAGTATTTT.

This clonotype was counted a few times. V gene TRBV21-1 combines with J gene TRBJ2-7; no check of the table's D call, TRBD1, against the DNA was made. TRBV21-1 counts as a pseudogene. The CDR3 runs 15 residues. The CDR3 DNA is TGTGCCAGCAGCGTAGACAGGGAAAAATCCTACGAGCAGTACTTC. Translated, it gives CASSVDREKSYEQYF.

The chain carries TRBV20-1 and TRBJ2-1, with D maybe TRBD1 (6 bases). CDR3 size: 14 residues. V lost 6 bases and J 10 bases, leaving 22 bases between the germline ends. The V gene's germline CDR1 is DFQATT and CDR2 SNEGSKA (reference sequence). CDR3: CSARRGGPYTEQFF. The CDR3 DNA is TGCAGTGCCCGCCGTGGGGGCCCTTATACAGAGCAGTTCTTC.

The chain is built from TRBV29-1 and TRBJ2-7; D uncertain. The length of the CDR3 is 13 residues. The germline V and J ends were trimmed by 0 bases and 3 bases, with 9 bases remaining between them. Germline V gene lookup returns CDR1 SQVTM and CDR2 ANQGSEA. The CDR3 here is CSVEEGTDYEQYF. Written as DNA, the CDR3 is TGCAGCGTTGAAGAGGGCACAGACTACGAGCAGTACTTC.

This clonotype was observed a few times. The junction departs from germline at one end; a sequencing error may be responsible. The chain has TRBV7-7 and TRBJ2-5; 8 nucleotides align to TRBD2. Germline assignment: CDR1 SSHAT and CDR2 FNYEAQ (reference sequence). CDR3 length: 15 residues. The CDR3 nucleotides are TGTGCTAGCAGCTTAGGAGCGGGAGTTCGAGAGACCCAGTACTTC. Its translation is CASSLGAGVRETQYF. The whole variable domain, remainder taken from reference TRBV7-7 and TRBJ2-5, is GAGVSQSPRYKVTKRGQDVTLRCDPISSHATLYWYQQALGQGPEFLTYFNYEAQPDKSGLPSDRFSAERPEGSISTLTIQRTEQRDSAMYRCASSLGAGVRETQYFGPGTRLLVL.

There are a few counts of this clonotype. The J gene is TRBJ1-1, the V gene TRBV5-1; 11 bases map to TRBD1. V lost 5 bases, J lost 5 bases, and 8 bases stayed unmatched. The germline gives CDR1 SGHRS, CDR2 YFSETQ. This CDR3 has 15 amino acids. The CDR3 nucleotides read TGCGCCAGCAGACGGGGACAGGGGGTCAATACTGAAGCTTTCTTT. It is translated as CASRRGQGVNTEAFF.

This rearrangement joins TRBV24-1 to TRBJ1-4; 7 bases match TRBD1. The germline gives CDR1 KGHDR, CDR2 SFDVKD. The CDR3 has 15 residues. The junction had 7 bases not matched to a gene; V was cut back by 3 bases and J by 7 bases. The DNA of the CDR3 is TGTGCCACCAGTGATCCTCAGGGGGGGAGTGAAAAACTGTTTTTT. Residues: CATSDPQGGSEKLFF.

The gene calls are TRBV7-3 and TRBJ2-1; TRBD2 aligns across 7 bases. CDR1 and CDR2 (germline): SGHTA, FQGTGA. The CDR3 totals 14 residues. Trimming took 2 bases from V and 8 from J; bases not matched to a gene: 6. CDR3 coding DNA: TGTGCCAGCAGCTTAGGACTAGGCTCCGATGAGCAGTTCTTC. It specifies CASSLGLGSDEQFF. The whole variable domain, remainder taken from reference TRBV7-3 and TRBJ2-1, is GAGVSQTPSNKVTEKGKYVELRCDPISGHTALYWYRQSLGQGPEFLIYFQGTGAADDSGLPNDRFFAVRPEGSVSTLKIQRTERGDSAVYLCASSLGLGSDEQFFGPGTRLTVL.

The chain is built from TRBV11-2 and TRBJ1-2; D not certain. The germline gives CDR1 SGHAT, CDR2 FQNNGV. CDR3 length: 12 residues. V shed 5 bases and J shed 8 bases, with 12 bases lying between them. The CDR3 DNA reads as TGTGCCAGCAGCGGAGCGATAGCAGGCTACACCTTC. Translation gives CASSGAIAGYTF.

This clonotype has only a few counts. The chain recombines TRBV20-1 with TRBJ1-6, with D unresolved. V dropped 6 bases and J dropped 0 bases, with 21 bases sitting between them. There are 18 residues in the CDR3. Germline CDR1 is DFQATT and CDR2 is SNEGSKA (reference sequence). Here the CDR3 reads CSATRFLAPSSYNSPLHF. The CDR3 DNA sequence: TGCAGTGCCACGCGATTTCTGGCACCGAGCTCCTATAATTCACCCCTCCACTTT.

The chain combines TRBV28 with TRBJ2-7, with D tentatively TRBD1 (7 bases). The assigned J gene may be wrong: the sequence end matches TRBJ2-1 better. Germline V gene lookup returns CDR1 MDHEN and CDR2 SYDVKM. This CDR3 region has 15 residues. The chain's CDR3 is CASSLGGTDYNEQFF. CDR3 DNA sequence: TGTGCCAGCAGTTTGGGCGGGACAGACTACAATGAGCAGTTCTTC.